This paragraph covers one T cell receptor (beta chain) sequence. No antigen is known for it. The CDR3 sequence is 17 residues long. V lost 4 bases, J lost 2 bases, and 11 bases stayed unmatched. Germline lookup yields CDR1 MNHEY and CDR2 SMNVEV (reference sequence). This sample is part of a study of cytotoxic CD8 clonotypes in ibrutinib-treated CLL. Study context: Overall, some 24 responses were partial and 2 complete; following median around 68 months, roughly 15 patients stayed remitted and 12 progressed. Collecting the response samples happened after a median roughly eleven months of treatment, with a range of 6 to 36. Findings and caveats of the study: Public clonotypes, an uncommon group, contracted or remained stable on treatment. At baseline, clonality was higher than in age-matched healthy donors and correlated with CD8+ counts.

Sequenced by immunoSEQ multiplex PCR; TCRdb stores in-frame clones only, minus some. Here the sample spans about 140,000 clones, 75% to 95% being singletons. This TCR came from a human donor with chronic lymphocytic leukemia. The chain has TRBV27 and TRBJ2-3; 8 nucleotides match TRBD2. The material was PBMCs, obtained after 12 months of ibrutinib treatment. The CDR3 here is CASSSPRGGRPTDTQYF. In DNA form, the CDR3 reads TGTGCCAGCAGTTCCCCTCGTGGCGGGAGGCCCACAGATACGCAGTATTTT.